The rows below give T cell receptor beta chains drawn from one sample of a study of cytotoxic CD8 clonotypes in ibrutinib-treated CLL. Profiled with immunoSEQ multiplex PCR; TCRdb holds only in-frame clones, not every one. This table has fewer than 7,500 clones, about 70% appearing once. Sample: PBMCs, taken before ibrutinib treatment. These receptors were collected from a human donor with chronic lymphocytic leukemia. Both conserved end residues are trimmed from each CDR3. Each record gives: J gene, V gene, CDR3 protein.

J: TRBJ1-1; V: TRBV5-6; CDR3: ASSLDRYYTEAF
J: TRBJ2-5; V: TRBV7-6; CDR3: ASSLLGGKETQY
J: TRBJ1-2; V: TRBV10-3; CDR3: AINIFRVPGQGVCYGYT
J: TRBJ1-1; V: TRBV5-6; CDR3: ASSWGGTEAF
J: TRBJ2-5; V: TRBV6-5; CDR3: ASSSGQGRETQY
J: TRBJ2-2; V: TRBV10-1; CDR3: ASILDRGPGELF
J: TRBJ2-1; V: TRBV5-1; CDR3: ASTVSLANNEQF
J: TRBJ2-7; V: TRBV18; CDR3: ASSPEGRGSHEQY
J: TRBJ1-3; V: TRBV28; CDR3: ASSPRDGGYSGNTIY
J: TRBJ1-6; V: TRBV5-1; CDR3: ASSAGTGGSPLH
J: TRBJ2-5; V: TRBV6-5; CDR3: ASSYLAIGETQY
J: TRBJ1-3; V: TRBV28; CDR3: ASSQGQISGNTIY
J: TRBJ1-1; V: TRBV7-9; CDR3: ASSLVLGRGTEAF
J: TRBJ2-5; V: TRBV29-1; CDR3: SVPLRDRLETQY
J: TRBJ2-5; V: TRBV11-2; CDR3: ASSLNPGGQETQY
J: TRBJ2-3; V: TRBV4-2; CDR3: ASSQEREGPDTQY
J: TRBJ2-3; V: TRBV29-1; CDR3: SVAWGRAVADTQY
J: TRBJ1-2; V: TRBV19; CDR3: ASSPGNLGYT
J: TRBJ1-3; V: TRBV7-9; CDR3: ASSRTPASGNTIY
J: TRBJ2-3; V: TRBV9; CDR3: ASTTTSGPDTQY
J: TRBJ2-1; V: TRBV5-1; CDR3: ASSLSSGGREEQF
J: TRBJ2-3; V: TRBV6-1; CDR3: ASSEDPGLAGGPKATDTQY
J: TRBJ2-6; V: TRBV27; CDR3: ASSSLAGRSGANVLT
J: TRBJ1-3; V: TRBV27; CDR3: ASSPRFSGNTIY
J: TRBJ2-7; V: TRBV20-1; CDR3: SGQGAREQY